The text below deals with one TCR beta chain. This clone was observed once. Its cognate antigen has yet to be identified. Per-base quality was not reported, and no clone a single base away is much larger than it. The sample originates from a study of control samples from healthy donors and cancer patients (dated by TCRdb to about 2020). The library was built by means of the immunoSEQ multiplex PCR assay. TCRdb stores this immuneACCESS table with in-frame sequences only. Part of the clones is absent; in the studies checked, under half of the shortfall reflects unresolved V genes, and no reason is known for the rest. The sample data list roughly 88,000 clones, and over 85% of these were observed just once. Approximately 8% of the sample rests with the top ten. Unmatched junction bases come to 1, with V trimmed by 2 bases and J by 3 bases. Per the germline V gene, KGHSH is the CDR1 and LQKENI is the CDR2. Its CDR3 holds 14 amino acids, cysteine through phenylalanine. Left in the record is the CDR3 DNA by itself, 42 bases read in frame from the first base.

The rearranged segments are TRBV18 and TRBJ1-5, with 7 junctional bases fitting TRBD1. Sample: blood. The source is a young man in good health. The CDR3 in this case is CASSPTGDNQPQHF. The nucleotides are TGTGCCAGCTCACCAACAGGGGACAATCAGCCCCAGCATTTT.